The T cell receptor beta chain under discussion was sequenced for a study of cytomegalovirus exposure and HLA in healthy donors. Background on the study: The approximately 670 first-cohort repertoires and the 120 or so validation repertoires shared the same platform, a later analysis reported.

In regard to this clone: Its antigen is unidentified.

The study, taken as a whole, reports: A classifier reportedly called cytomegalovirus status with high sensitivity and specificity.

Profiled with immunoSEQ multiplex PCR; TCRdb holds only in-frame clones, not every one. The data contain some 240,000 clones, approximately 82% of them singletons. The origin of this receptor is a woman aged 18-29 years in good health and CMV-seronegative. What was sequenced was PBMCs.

The CDR3 protein is CASSEYREGGELFF. CDR3 coding DNA: TGTGCCAGCAGTGAATATCGTGAGGGCGGGGAGCTGTTTTTT. V and J are TRBV25-1 and TRBJ2-2, with D possibly matching TRBD2 (5 bases). V dropped 0 bases and J dropped 7 bases, with 9 bases sitting between them. The CDR3 spans 14 residues. Germline CDR1 reads MGHDK; CDR2 reads SYGVNS.